This TCR beta chain came from a study of blood T cell repertoires in COVID-19 (dated by TCRdb to about 2020). Describing the broader study: Collaborator samples came from the United States, Italy and Spain and covered acute and convalescent phases of COVID-19. The dataset comprised deeply sampled blood TCRbeta repertoires from subjects exposed to, actively infected with, or recovered from COVID-19. The prospective study material was composed of cDNA or gDNA derived from T cells, B-cell-depleted T cells, or PBMCs. The samples were drawn from two sources: the first 160 participants of the ongoing ImmuneRACE study, and over 950 subjects contributed by 6 global collaborators. The sample metadata nearly always contained a de-identified subject ID, COVID-19 status, age in years and sex. The repertoires were released in a freely available public database meant as a resource for research on the immune response to SARS-CoV-2. Where available, HLA class I and class II types were taken from metadata supplied by the sample provider and were not determined by assay-based typing.

TCRbeta CDR3 regions were amplified from genomic DNA by means of the immunoSEQ Assay, a bias-controlled multiplex PCR. As for the original processing: Nucleated cell counts per sample were estimated from amplification of reference gene primers within the assay. To quantify the absolute abundance of each unique TCRbeta CDR3 rearrangement, sequence reads were collapsed and filtered. For each sample, productive Simpson clonality was calculated as the square root of Simpson's diversity index over productive rearrangements. TCRdb retrieved this table from immuneACCESS and kept in-frame rearrangements only. Not all clones are present; in checked studies, unresolved V genes account for under half, and no reason is known for the remainder. The V and J calls and clone size are taken from that table; D and trimming were inferred from the DNA. For this sample there are some 200,000 clones; 89% appear just once. About 8.8% of the sample goes to the ten largest clones.

V gives up 5 bases and J gives up 2 bases, and the segment between their germline ends measures 10 bases. Per the germline V gene, SQVTM is the CDR1 and ANQGSEA is the CDR2. CDR3 length: 13 amino acids, cysteine to phenylalanine. The read is trimmed to its CDR3 DNA, 39 bases read in frame from base 1. Participants in the prospective study were enrolled through a virtual design, were aged roughly 18 to 100 years, and lived in about 25 United States geographic areas. To assign participants to cohorts, the prospective study relied on clinical history that participants themselves reported in a screening survey and a study questionnaire. Recovered participants in ImmuneRACE Cohort 3 were defined as having two consecutive negative NP/OP PCR tests, clearance from a healthcare professional, or resolution of symptoms. Each participant in the prospective study had whole blood, serum and a nasopharyngeal or oropharyngeal swab collected by mobile phlebotomists. Participants in the prospective study had the option to provide additional blood draws and questionnaires over a 2-month period. Before DNA extraction, prospective study blood samples were shipped either frozen or at room temperature.

Overall results and qualifications from the work: How much clinical and demographic metadata was included differed by source and by participant, and the metadata was provided uncurated.

In the case of this clone: What this receptor recognizes is not known. Per-nucleotide qualities are absent, and no much larger clonotype sits a single base away.

Sequencing was performed on PBMCs or T cells enriched from blood (not recorded which). The chain is encoded by TRBV29-1 joined to TRBJ2-1; too little of a D gene remains to name it. The TCR was taken from a woman in her late teens or twenties who had recovered from COVID-19. The CDR3 amino acid sequence is: CSVPANTYNEQFF. In nucleotide form, the sequence is TGCAGCGTTCCAGCGAACACCTACAATGAGCAGTTCTTC.